Listed below are T cell receptor beta chains from one sample, sequenced in a study of beta chain features in type 1 diabetes. Profiling relied on immunoSEQ multiplex PCR, and the TCRdb table lists in-frame clones only, not all of them. Of 390,000 or so clones listed, approximately 15% are singletons. The sample consisted of naive CD4+ T cells from blood. These receptor sequences come from a man in his thirties or forties in good health. The CDR3 runs from the conserved cysteine through the conserved F or W. A D gene is named only where the DNA matches it firmly. Clone sizes are given selectively: once, few, many, or a class where the clone is expanded.

j_gene | abundance | d_gene | v_gene | CDR3nt | CDR3aa
TRBJ2-7 | . | . | TRBV7-2 | TGTGCCAGCAGCTCAGCAGGGCGTGTCGAGTACTTC | CASSSAGRVEYF
TRBJ2-1 | . | . | TRBV11-2 | TGTGCCAGCAGCTTAGATTTGGGCAGCAATGAGCAGTTCTTC | CASSLDLGSNEQFF
TRBJ2-3 | . | TRBD2 | TRBV15 | TGTGCCACCAGCAGAGATCGGGGGGGCACAGATACGCAGTATTTT | CATSRDRGGTDTQYF
TRBJ2-4 | . | . | TRBV5-4 | TGTGCCAGCAGCTTGTGGGCAGGGAGGATAGCCAAAAACATTCAGTACTTC | CASSLWAGRIAKNIQYF
TRBJ1-3 | . | . | TRBV6-1 | TGTGCCAGCAGTGAAGTCGACCCACGCAGTGGAAACACCATATATTTT | CASSEVDPRSGNTIYF
TRBJ1-2 | few | . | TRBV5-4 | TGTGCCAGCAGCTTACGGAGGGACTATGGCTACACCTTC | CASSLRRDYGYTF
TRBJ2-2 | . | . | TRBV15 | TGTGCCACCAGCAGAGAGGCGGGCGGGGAGCTGTTTTTT | CATSREAGGELFF
TRBJ2-5 | . | . | TRBV29-1 | TGCAGCGTCGCTACGGAGACCCAGTACTTC | CSVATETQYF
TRBJ2-5 | few | . | TRBV19 | TGTGCCAGCGCTGTGGGAGAGACCCAGTACTTC | CASAVGETQYF
TRBJ1-1 | . | . | TRBV27 | TGTGCCAGCAGTTTCTCCGGGACGGACACTGAAGCTTTCTTT | CASSFSGTDTEAFF
TRBJ2-1 | few | TRBD1 | TRBV7-9 | TGTGCCAGCAGCTTAGGTCGACAGGGTTCCTACAATGAGCAGTTCTTC | CASSLGRQGSYNEQFF
TRBJ2-5 | . | TRBD2 | TRBV25-1 | TGTGCCAGCAGTGAAGCCGGACTAGCGGGAGAGACCCAGTACTTC | CASSEAGLAGETQYF
TRBJ2-4 | few | . | TRBV11-2 | TGTGCCAGCAGCCCCACGACGGGCTGGGGTGGAGCCAAAAACATTCAGTACTTC | CASSPTTGWGGAKNIQYF
TRBJ1-5 | . | TRBD1 | TRBV19 | TGTGCCAGTAGGACGACAGGGCTCTCGGTTCAGCCCCAGCATTTT | CASRTTGLSVQPQHF
TRBJ2-5 | . | . | TRBV7-9 | TGTGCCAGCAGTTTGGCTGGGACTCCTCAAGAGACCCAGTACTTC | CASSLAGTPQETQYF
TRBJ2-3 | few | . | TRBV9 | TGTGCCAGCAGCGTCGCGGGACGCACAGATACGCAGTATTTT | CASSVAGRTDTQYF
TRBJ2-1 | many | TRBD2 | TRBV14 | TGTGCCAGCAGCCAAGCCGGGACTAACAATGAGCAGTTCTTC | CASSQAGTNNEQFF
TRBJ2-1 | . | TRBD2 | TRBV9 | TGTGCCAGCAGCGGAAGACTAGCGGGAGTACATGAGCAGTTCTTC | CASSGRLAGVHEQFF
TRBJ2-6 | few | . | TRBV6-6 | TGTGCCAGTCGCCTCCAGGGCACAGGGGCCAACGTCCTGACTTTC | CASRLQGTGANVLTF
TRBJ1-3 | few | . | TRBV7-6 | TGTGCCAGCAGCTTAGCGGCGAGCTCTGGAAACACCATATATTTT | CASSLAASSGNTIYF
TRBJ2-1 | . | TRBD2 | TRBV7-2 | TGTGCCAGCAGCTCCAGACTAGCGGGAGATCAGTTCTTC | CASSSRLAGDQFF
TRBJ2-1 | . | TRBD2 | TRBV29-1 | TGCAGCGCCGGGGGGAGCAGTGGGGAGCAGTTCTTC | CSAGGSSGEQFF
TRBJ2-7 | few | . | TRBV6-5 | TGTGCCAGCGCCCGGGACGGGAGCTCCTACGAGCAGTACTTC | CASARDGSSYEQYF
TRBJ1-1 | few | . | TRBV15 | TGTGCCACCAGCAGAGCGGCTTTTCCTGAAGCTTTCTTT | CATSRAAFPEAFF
TRBJ2-1 | few | . | TRBV30 | TGTGCCTGGGGTGCAAACTCCTACAATGAGCAGTTCTTC | CAWGANSYNEQFF
TRBJ2-3 | . | . | TRBV29-1 | TGCAGCGTTGAAAATTGGGGAGGCACAGATACGCAGTATTTT | CSVENWGGTDTQYF
TRBJ1-2 | few | TRBD1 | TRBV10-3 | TGTGCCAACTCCCCGGGACAGGGGATCTTTGGCTACACCTTC | CANSPGQGIFGYTF
TRBJ2-5 | . | TRBD2 | TRBV6-1 | TGTGCCAGCAGTGAAGCAGGTGGGGGGGCCCAGTACTTC | CASSEAGGGAQYF
TRBJ2-1 | . | . | TRBV29-1 | TGCAGCGTTCCGGGTATCAATGAGCAGTTCTTC | CSVPGINEQFF
TRBJ1-2 | . | . | TRBV7-9 | TGTGCCAGCAGCTTAGGAACAGGTGATCGCTATGGCTACACCTTC | CASSLGTGDRYGYTF
TRBJ2-3 | few | . | TRBV2 | TGTGCCAGCAGCGAAACGGGACGTACCCGAGGAGATACGCAGTATTTT | CASSETGRTRGDTQYF
TRBJ2-3 | . | TRBD1 | TRBV5-1 | TGCGCCAGCAGCTTCGGACAGGGAATAGATACGCAGTATTTT | CASSFGQGIDTQYF
TRBJ1-2 | . | . | TRBV6-5 | TGTGCCAGCAGTTACCAAGGAAATCTATATGGCTACACCTTC | CASSYQGNLYGYTF
TRBJ2-3 | few | . | TRBV18 | TGTGCCAGCTCACCTCCCCCGGCGAGAAAAACTAGCACAGATACGCAGTATTTT | CASSPPPARKTSTDTQYF
TRBJ2-2 | few | TRBD1 | TRBV4-3 | TGCGCCAGCAGCCTCGGGACAGGGGGCACCGGGGAGCTGTTTTTT | CASSLGTGGTGELFF
TRBJ2-3 | . | . | TRBV6-1 | TGTGCCAGCAAAAGCACAGATACGCAGTATTTT | CASKSTDTQYF
TRBJ1-3 | . | . | TRBV9 | TGTGCCAGCAGCCCGACGGGGGTGTCCGGAAACACCATATATTTT | CASSPTGVSGNTIYF
TRBJ2-1 | few | . | TRBV2 | TGTGCCAGCAGTGAATTGTTCGGGCAGTTCTTC | CASSELFGQFF
TRBJ2-2 | few | . | TRBV18 | TGTGCCAGCTCACCACCGGGACCGTGGGACACCGGGGAGCTGTTTTTT | CASSPPGPWDTGELFF
TRBJ1-5 | few | . | TRBV29-1 | TGCAGCGCCGGCGGGGGTGGCAATCAGCCCCAGCATTTT | CSAGGGGNQPQHF
TRBJ1-2 | . | . | TRBV6-6 | TGTGCCAGCAGTTATACCCCCGCCGGATCCTATGGCTACACCTTC | CASSYTPAGSYGYTF
TRBJ1-5 | . | TRBD1 | TRBV7-2 | TGTGCCAGCAGCTTAGAGGGACAGCAGGAGCCCCAGCATTTT | CASSLEGQQEPQHF
TRBJ2-2 | few | TRBD2 | TRBV30 | TGTGCCTGGAGTAGCGGGAGGACCGGGGAGCTGTTTTTT | CAWSSGRTGELFF
TRBJ2-5 | . | TRBD2 | TRBV7-8 | TGTGCCAGCACCCGACTAGCGGGGCTGTATGGGCAAGAGACCCAGTACTTC | CASTRLAGLYGQETQYF
TRBJ2-3 | . | . | TRBV14 | TGTGCCAGCAGCCGGGACACCACAGATACGCAGTATTTT | CASSRDTTDTQYF
TRBJ2-2 | few | . | TRBV30 | TGTGCCTGGTATAAGCGGGCGGTTGGCGTTGGCACCGGGGAGCTGTTTTTT | CAWYKRAVGVGTGELFF
TRBJ2-7 | many | . | TRBV7-9 | TGTGCCAGCAGCCCTAGACAGAGCGAGCAGTACTTC | CASSPRQSEQYF
TRBJ2-3 | few | . | TRBV5-6 | TGTGCCAGCAGCTTATCTGGCAGGGGCCTAAGCACAGATACGCAGTATTTT | CASSLSGRGLSTDTQYF
TRBJ1-4 | . | . | TRBV4-1 | TGCGCCAGCAGCCAAGATACTAATGAAAAACTGTTTTTT | CASSQDTNEKLFF
TRBJ2-3 | few | . | TRBV25-1 | TGTGCCAGCAGTCCCCCGGGGGGCCGGGTAGATACGCAGTATTTT | CASSPPGGRVDTQYF
TRBJ1-3 | few | . | TRBV7-9 | TGTGCCAGCAGCTATGAGCGAGCCCGCTCTGGAAACACCATATATTTT | CASSYERARSGNTIYF
TRBJ2-2 | . | . | TRBV7-2 | TGTGCCAGCAGACCGGGAGACACCGGGGAGCTGTTTTTT | CASRPGDTGELFF
TRBJ1-6 | . | . | TRBV27 | TGTGCCAGCAGTTTTGCTGCTTTGCGCTATAATTCACCCCTCCACTTT | CASSFAALRYNSPLHF
TRBJ2-5 | . | TRBD2 | TRBV4-3 | TGCGCCAGCAGCCAAGACATCGGGATAGCGGGACTCCAAGAGACCCAGTACTTC | CASSQDIGIAGLQETQYF